Below are 5 T cell receptor beta chains sequenced from a single sample in a study of T-cell memory formation after mild COVID-19 listed by TCRdb under 2021. Library creation used 5' RACE. Sequenced on an Illumina NovaSeq 6000. TCRdb itself trimmed the public reads at Q25 with fastp, ran MiXCR and retained productive beta chains. Each entry is one CDR3 protein sequence, shown with its most common DNA and genes. The sample has 350,000 to 400,000 distinct CDR3 sequences on record, under 25% of them singletons. The biggest ten clones account for roughly an eighth of the sample. The sample taken for sequencing was PBMCs or a T cell subset sorted from them (not recorded which). The receptors shown here come from an adult woman who had mild COVID-19 (a few samples of this study predate the infection). The sample titles of this study are shuffled in the database, so cell type and time point are left out; the donor was told from shared clones.

The table lists this clonotype with a few counts. The J gene is TRBJ2-1, the V gene TRBV4-1; D gene uncertain. The CDR3 extends over 14 amino acids. Trimming cost V 3 bases and J 8 bases, with 14 bases left between them. Germline V CDR1 and CDR2: MGHRA, YSYEKL. CDR3 DNA sequence: TGCGCCAGCAGCCAGAGTAGACTTCTCGATGAGCAGTTCTTC. Translated, it gives CASSQSRLLDEQFF.

V is TRBV6-2 or TRBV6-3 and J is TRBJ2-2, with 7 nucleotides matching TRBD1. The CDR3 is made up of 16 amino acids. Trimming at V came to 4 bases and at J to 6 bases, leaving 11 bases not matched to a gene. The germline V gene has CDR1 MNHEY and CDR2 SVGEGT. The CDR3 nucleotides read TGTGCCAGCAGTTGGTCCTCGACAGGGCTCGCCGGGGAGCTGTTTTTT. Translation gives CASSWSSTGLAGELFF.

This chain links TRBV29-1 with TRBJ2-3; a possible D gene is TRBD1 (6 bases). The V end was cut by 2 bases, the J end by 4 bases, with 16 bases between. CDR1 SQVTM and CDR2 ANQGSEA come from the germline V gene. The length of the CDR3 is 15 residues. The CDR3 coding sequence is TGCAGCGTTGAATTGATGCAGGGGTGGGCAGATACGCAGTATTTT. Its protein is CSVELMQGWADTQYF.

This chain uses TRBV7-9 with TRBJ1-1; no reliable D call. Between the trimmed V and J ends, which lost 7 bases and 1 base, there was a span of 10 bases. Germline CDR1 is SEHNR and CDR2 is FQNEAQ (reference sequence). The CDR3 is 13 residues long. The CDR3 coding sequence is TGTGCCAGCATGGTGGCCTCGAACACTGAAGCTTTCTTT. This translates into CASMVASNTEAFF.

There are a few counts of this clonotype. The chain couples TRBV6-6 to TRBJ2-5, with D maybe TRBD2 (5 bases). The germline V and J ends were trimmed by 0 bases and 5 bases, with 10 bases remaining between them. Per germline, CDR1 MNHNY and CDR2 SVGAGI (reference sequence). CDR3 length: 14 amino acids. The CDR3 bases are TGTGCCAGCAGTTACTCACGGACGGGGGAGACCCAGTACTTC. Protein: CASSYSRTGETQYF.